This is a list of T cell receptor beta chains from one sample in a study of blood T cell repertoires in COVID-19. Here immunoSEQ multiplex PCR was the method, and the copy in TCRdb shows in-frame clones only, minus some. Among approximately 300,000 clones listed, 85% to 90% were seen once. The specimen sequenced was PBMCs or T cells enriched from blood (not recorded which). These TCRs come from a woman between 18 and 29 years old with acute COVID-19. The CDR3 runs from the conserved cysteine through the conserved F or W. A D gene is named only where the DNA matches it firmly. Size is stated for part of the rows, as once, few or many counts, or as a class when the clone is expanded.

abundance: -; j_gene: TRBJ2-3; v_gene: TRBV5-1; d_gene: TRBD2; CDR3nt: TGCGCCAGCAGCTCTCCGGGACTAGCGGTCGAAGATACGCAGTATTTT; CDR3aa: CASSSPGLAVEDTQYF
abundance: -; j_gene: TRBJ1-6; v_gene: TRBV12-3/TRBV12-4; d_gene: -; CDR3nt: TGTGCCAGCGCGGTGGAGGGAGATTCACCCCTCCACTTT; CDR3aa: CASAVEGDSPLHF
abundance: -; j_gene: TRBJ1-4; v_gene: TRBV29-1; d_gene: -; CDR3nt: TGCAGCGTTGGAACAGATGAAAAACTGTTTTTT; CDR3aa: CSVGTDEKLFF
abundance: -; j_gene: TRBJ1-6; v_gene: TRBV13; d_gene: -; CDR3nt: TGTGCCAGCAGTTCTGCGGTCGTATCTAATTCACCCCTCCACTTT; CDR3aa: CASSSAVVSNSPLHF
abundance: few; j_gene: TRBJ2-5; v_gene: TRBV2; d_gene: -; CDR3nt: TGTGCCAGCAAGACAGTACAAGAGACCCAGTACTTC; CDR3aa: CASKTVQETQYF
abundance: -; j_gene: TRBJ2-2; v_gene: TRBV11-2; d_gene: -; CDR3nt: TGTGCCAGCAGCTTAGATAGGAGACTAGCGAACACCGGGGAGCTGTTTTTT; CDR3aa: CASSLDRRLANTGELFF
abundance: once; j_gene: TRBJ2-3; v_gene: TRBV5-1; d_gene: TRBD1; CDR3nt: TGCGCCAGCAGCTTACAAGGGGACAGAAGCACAGATACGCAGTATTTT; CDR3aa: CASSLQGDRSTDTQYF
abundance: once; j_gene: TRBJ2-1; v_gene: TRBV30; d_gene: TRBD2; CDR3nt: TGTGCCTGGACCATTGGCGGGAGGTTCTACAATGAGCAGTTCTTC; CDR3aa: CAWTIGGRFYNEQFF
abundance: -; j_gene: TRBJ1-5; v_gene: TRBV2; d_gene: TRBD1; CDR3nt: TGTGCCAGCCAGGGGACAGGGGGACTCAATCAGCCCCAGCATTTT; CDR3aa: CASQGTGGLNQPQHF
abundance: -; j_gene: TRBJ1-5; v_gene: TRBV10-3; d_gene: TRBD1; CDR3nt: TGTGCCATCAGTGACGAAGGGGACAGACTTTATCAGCCCCAGCATTTT; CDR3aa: CAISDEGDRLYQPQHF
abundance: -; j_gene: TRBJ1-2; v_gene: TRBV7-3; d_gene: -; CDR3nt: TGTGCCAGCAGCTTATCGGTGGGCAGAGACTACACCTTC; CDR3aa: CASSLSVGRDYTF
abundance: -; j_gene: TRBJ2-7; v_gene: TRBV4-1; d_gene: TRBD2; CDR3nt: TGCGCCAGCAGCCAAGGTCTAGCGGACCCCTACGAGCAGTACTTC; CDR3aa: CASSQGLADPYEQYF
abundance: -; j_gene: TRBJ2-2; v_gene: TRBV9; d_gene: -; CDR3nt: TGTGCCAGCAGCGTAGACGGGGCGGAGGGCAACACTGGGGAGCTGTTTTTT; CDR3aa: CASSVDGAEGNTGELFF
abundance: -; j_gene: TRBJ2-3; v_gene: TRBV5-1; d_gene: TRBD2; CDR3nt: TGCGCCAGCGGAGCTGGCGGGAGGAACACAGATACGCAGTATTTT; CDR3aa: CASGAGGRNTDTQYF
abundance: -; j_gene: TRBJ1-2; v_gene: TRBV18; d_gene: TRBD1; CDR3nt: TGTGCCAGCTCACCAGGACAGGGGGCGAGTGGCTACACCTTC; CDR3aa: CASSPGQGASGYTF
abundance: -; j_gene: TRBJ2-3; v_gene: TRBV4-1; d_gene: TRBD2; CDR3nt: TGCGCCAGCAGCCGGGAGGCGGGAGTGATCACAGATACGCAGTATTTT; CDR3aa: CASSREAGVITDTQYF
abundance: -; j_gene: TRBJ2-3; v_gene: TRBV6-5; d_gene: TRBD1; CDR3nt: TGTGCCAGCAGTTACACACAGGGGCTGGATACGCAGTATTTT; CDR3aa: CASSYTQGLDTQYF
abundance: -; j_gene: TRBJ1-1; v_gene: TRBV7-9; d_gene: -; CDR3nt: TGTGCCAGCAGCATACACACAGGGAACGCTGAAGCTTTCTTT; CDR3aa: CASSIHTGNAEAFF